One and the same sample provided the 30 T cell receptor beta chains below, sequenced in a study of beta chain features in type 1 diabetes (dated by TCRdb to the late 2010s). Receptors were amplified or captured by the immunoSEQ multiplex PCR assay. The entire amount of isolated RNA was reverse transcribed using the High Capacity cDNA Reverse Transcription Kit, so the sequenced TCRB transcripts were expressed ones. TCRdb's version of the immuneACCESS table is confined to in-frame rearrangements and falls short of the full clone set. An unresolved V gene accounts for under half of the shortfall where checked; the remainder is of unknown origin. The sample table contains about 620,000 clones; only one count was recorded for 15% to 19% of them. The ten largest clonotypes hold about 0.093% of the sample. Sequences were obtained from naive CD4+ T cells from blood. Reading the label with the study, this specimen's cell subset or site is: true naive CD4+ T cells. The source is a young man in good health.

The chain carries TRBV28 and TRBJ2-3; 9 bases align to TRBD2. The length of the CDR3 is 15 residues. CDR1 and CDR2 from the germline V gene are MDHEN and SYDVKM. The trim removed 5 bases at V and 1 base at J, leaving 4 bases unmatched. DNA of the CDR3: TGTGCCAGCAGTCCTCAGCGGGGGGGCACAGATACGCAGTATTTT. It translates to CASSPQRGGTDTQYF.

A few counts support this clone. The CDR3 DNA reads as TGTGCCAGCAGCCAGCGGCCGACGCACCGCGGAGAGACCCAGTACTTC. Translated: CASSQRPTHRGETQYF. This chain uses TRBV5-6 with TRBJ2-5, with D possibly matching TRBD2 (5 bases). V lost 4 bases, J lost 4 bases, and 20 bases lay in between. This CDR3 has 16 residues. Germline CDR1 reads SGHDT; CDR2 reads YYEEEE.

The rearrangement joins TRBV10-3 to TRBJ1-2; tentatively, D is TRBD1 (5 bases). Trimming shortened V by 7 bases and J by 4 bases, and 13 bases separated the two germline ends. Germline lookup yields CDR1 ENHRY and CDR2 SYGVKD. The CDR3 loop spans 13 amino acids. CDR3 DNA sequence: TGTGCCATCACGGCGGTAACAGGCTATGGCTACACCTTC. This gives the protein CAITAVTGYGYTF.

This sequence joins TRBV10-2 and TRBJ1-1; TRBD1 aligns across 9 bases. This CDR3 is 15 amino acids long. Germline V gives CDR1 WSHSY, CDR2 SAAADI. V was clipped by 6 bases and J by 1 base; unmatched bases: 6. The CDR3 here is CASRDGQGTNTEAFF. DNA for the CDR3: TGCGCCAGCAGGGATGGACAGGGGACGAACACTGAAGCTTTCTTT.

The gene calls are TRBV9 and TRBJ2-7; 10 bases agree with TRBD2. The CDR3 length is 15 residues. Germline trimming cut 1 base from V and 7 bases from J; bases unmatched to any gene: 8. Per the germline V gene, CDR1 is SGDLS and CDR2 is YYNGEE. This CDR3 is CASSVSTSGTHEQYF. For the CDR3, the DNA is TGTGCCAGCAGCGTATCCACTAGCGGGACCCATGAGCAGTACTTC.

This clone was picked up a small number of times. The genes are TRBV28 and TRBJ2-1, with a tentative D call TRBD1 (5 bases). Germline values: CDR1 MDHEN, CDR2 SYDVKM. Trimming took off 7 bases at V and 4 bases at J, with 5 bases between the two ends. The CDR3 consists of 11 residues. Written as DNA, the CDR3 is TGTGCCAGCACAGGGTACAATGAGCAGTTCTTC. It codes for CASTGYNEQFF.

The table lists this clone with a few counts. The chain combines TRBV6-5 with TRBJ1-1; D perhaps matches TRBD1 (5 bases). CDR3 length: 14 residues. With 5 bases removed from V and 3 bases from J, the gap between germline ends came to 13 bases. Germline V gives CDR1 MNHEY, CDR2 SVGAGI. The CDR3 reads CASSPDSLDTEAFF. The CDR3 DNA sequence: TGTGCCAGCAGTCCCGACAGCTTAGACACTGAAGCTTTCTTT.

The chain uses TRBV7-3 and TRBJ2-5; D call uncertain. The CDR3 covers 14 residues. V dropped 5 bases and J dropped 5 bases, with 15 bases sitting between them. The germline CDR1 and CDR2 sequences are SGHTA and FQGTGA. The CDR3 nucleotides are TGTGCCAGCAGCCCAACTGACCCGTCGGAGACCCAGTACTTC. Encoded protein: CASSPTDPSETQYF.

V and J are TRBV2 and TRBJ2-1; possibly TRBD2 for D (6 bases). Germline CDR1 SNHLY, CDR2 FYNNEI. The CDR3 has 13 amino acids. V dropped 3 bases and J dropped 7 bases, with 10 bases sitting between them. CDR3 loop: CASSEGGPNEQFF. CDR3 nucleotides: TGTGCCAGCAGTGAGGGAGGCCCGAATGAGCAGTTCTTC.

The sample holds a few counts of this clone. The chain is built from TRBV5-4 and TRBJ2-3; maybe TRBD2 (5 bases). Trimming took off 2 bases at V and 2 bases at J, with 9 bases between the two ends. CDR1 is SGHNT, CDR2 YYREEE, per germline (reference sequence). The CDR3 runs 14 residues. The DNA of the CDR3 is TGTGCCAGCAGCTTAGGGAGATACACAGATACGCAGTATTTT. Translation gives CASSLGRYTDTQYF.

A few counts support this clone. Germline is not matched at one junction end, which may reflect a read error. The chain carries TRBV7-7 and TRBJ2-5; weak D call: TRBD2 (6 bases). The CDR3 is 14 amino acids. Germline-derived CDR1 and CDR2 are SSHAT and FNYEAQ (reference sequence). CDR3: CASRAGTHQETQYF. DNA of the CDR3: TGTGCTAGCAGGGCCGGGACTCACCAAGAGACCCAGTACTTC. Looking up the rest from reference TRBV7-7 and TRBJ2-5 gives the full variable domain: GAGVSQSPRYKVTKRGQDVTLRCDPISSHATLYWYQQALGQGPEFLTYFNYEAQPDKSGLPSDRFSAERPEGSISTLTIQRTEQRDSAMYRCASRAGTHQETQYFGPGTRLLVL.

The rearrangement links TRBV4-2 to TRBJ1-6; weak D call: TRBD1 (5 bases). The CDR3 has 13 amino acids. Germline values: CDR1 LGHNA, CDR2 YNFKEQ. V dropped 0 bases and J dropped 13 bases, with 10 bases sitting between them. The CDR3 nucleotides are TGTGCCAGCAGCCAAGACAGGGTGTCCCCCCTCCACTTT. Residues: CASSQDRVSPLHF.

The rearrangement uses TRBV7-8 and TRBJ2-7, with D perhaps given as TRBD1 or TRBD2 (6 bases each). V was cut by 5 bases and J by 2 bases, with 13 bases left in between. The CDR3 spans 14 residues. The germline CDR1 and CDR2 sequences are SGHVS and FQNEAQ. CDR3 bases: TGTGCCAGCAGCCCTACAGGGAGGACCTACGAGCAGTACTTC. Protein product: CASSPTGRTYEQYF.

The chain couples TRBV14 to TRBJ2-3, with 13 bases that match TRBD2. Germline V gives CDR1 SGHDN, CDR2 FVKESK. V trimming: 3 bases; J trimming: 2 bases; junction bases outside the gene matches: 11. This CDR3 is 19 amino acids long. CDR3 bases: TGTGCCAGCAGCCACCGCACCGGGACTAGCGGGGCTGTCACAGATACGCAGTATTTT. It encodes CASSHRTGTSGAVTDTQYF.

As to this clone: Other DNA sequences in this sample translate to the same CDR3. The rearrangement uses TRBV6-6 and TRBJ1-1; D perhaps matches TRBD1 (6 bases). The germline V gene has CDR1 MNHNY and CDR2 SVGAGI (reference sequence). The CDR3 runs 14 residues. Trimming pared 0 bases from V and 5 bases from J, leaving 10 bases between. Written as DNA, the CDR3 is TGTGCCAGCAGTTACTCTGGGGGCAAAACTGAAGCTTTCTTT. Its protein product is CASSYSGGKTEAFF.

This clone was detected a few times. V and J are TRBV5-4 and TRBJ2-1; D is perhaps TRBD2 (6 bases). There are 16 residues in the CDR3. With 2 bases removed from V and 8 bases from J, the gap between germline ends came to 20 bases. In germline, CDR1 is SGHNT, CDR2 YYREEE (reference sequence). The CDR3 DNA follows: TGTGCCAGCAGCTTAGGAGGGGTTCTTAATGGGGATGAGCAGTTCTTC. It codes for CASSLGGVLNGDEQFF. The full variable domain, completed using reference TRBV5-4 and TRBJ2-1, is ETGVTQSPTHLIKTRGQQVTLRCSSQSGHNTVSWYQQALGQGPQFIFQYYREEENGRGNFPPRFSGLQFPNYSSELNVNALELDDSALYLCASSLGGVLNGDEQFFGPGTRLTVL.

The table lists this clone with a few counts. Written as DNA, the CDR3 is TGCGCCAGCAGCTCAACAGGGGAATGGTTAGAGACCCAGTACTTC. Its translation is CASSSTGEWLETQYF. The chain links TRBV5-1 to TRBJ2-5; 7 bases align to TRBD1. Germline V CDR1 and CDR2: SGHRS, YFSETQ. Unmatched junction bases numbered 9, after V lost 3 bases and J lost 4 bases. The length of the CDR3 is 15 residues.

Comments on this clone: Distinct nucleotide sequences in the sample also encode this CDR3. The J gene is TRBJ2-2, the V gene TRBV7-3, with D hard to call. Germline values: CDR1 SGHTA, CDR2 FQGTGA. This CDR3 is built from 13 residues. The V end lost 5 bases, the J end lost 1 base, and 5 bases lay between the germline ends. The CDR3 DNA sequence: TGTGCCAGCAGCCCAAAGAACACCGGGGAGCTGTTTTTT. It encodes CASSPKNTGELFF.

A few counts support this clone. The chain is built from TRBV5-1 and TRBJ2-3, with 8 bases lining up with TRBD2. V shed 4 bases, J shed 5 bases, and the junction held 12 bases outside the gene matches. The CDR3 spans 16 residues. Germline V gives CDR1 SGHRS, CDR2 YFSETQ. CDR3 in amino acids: CASSPLSGSERDTQYF. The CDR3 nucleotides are TGCGCCAGCAGCCCCCTGAGCGGGAGTGAGAGAGATACGCAGTATTTT.

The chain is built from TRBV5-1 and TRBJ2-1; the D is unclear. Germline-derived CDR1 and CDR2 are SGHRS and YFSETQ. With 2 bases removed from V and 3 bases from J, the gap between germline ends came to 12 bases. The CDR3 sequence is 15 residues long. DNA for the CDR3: TGCGCCAGCAGCTTTCATTCAGTTAGCTACAATGAGCAGTTCTTC. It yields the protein CASSFHSVSYNEQFF.

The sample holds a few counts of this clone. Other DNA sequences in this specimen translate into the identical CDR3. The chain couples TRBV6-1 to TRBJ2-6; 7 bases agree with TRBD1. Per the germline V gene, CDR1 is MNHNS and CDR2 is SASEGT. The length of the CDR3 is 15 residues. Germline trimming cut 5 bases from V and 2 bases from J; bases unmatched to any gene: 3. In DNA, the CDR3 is TGTGCCAGCAGTCCCCAGGGGGCTGGGGCCAACGTCCTGACTTTC. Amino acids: CASSPQGAGANVLTF.

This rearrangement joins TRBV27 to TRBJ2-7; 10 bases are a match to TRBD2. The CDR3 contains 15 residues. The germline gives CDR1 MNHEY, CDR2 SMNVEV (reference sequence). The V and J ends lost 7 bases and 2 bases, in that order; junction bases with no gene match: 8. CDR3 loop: CASTPGLANTYEQYF. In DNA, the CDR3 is TGTGCCAGCACCCCGGGACTAGCGAACACCTACGAGCAGTACTTC.

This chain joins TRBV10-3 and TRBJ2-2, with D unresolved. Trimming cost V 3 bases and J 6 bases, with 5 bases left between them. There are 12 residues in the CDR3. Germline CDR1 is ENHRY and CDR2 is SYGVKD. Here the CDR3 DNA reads TGTGCCATCAGTGATCTGCCCGGGGAGCTGTTTTTT. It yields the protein CAISDLPGELFF.

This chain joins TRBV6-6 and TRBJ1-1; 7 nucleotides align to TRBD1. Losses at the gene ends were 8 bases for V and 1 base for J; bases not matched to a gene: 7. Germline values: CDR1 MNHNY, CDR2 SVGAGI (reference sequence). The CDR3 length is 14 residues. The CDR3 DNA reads TGTGCCAGCGTCCCCCCAGGGGGGAACACTGAAGCTTTCTTT. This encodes CASVPPGGNTEAFF.

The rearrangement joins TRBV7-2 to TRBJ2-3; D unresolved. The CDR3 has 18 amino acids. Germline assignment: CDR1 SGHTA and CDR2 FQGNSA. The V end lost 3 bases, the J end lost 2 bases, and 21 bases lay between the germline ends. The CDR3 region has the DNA TGTGCCAGCAGCTTTGGGCATCCCAGAATACAAAACACAGATACGCAGTATTTT. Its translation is CASSFGHPRIQNTDTQYF.

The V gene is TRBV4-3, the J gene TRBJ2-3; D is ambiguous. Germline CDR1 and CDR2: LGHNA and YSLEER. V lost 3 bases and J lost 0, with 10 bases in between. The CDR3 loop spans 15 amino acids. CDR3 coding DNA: TGCGCCAGCAGCCAGTTTAGGACCAGCACAGATACGCAGTATTTT. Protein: CASSQFRTSTDTQYF.

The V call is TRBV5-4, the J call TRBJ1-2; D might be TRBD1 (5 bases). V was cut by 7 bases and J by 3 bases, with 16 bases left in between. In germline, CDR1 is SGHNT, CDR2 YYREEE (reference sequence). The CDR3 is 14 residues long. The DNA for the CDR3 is TGTGCCAGCGGGGCCCTGACCCACTACTATGGCTACACCTTC. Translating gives CASGALTHYYGYTF.

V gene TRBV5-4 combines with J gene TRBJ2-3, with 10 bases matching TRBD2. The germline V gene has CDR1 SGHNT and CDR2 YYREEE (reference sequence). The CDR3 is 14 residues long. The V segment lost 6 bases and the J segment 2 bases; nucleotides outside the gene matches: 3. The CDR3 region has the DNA TGTGCCAGCACTGGGACTAGCGACACAGATACGCAGTATTTT. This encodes CASTGTSDTDTQYF.

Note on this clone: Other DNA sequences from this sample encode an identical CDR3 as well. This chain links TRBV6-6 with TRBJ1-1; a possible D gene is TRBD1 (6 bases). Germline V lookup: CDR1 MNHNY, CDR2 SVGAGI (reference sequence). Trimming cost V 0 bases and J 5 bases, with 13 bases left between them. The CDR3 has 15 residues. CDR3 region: CASSYSMGARTEAFF. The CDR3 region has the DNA TGTGCCAGCAGTTACTCGATGGGGGCGCGGACTGAAGCTTTCTTT.

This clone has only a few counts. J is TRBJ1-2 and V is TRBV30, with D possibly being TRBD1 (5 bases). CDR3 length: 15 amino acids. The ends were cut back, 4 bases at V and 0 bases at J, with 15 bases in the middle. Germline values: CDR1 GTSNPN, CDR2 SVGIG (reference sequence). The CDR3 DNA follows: TGTGCCTGGACGGGGGATAAGGCAGCTAACTATGGCTACACCTTC. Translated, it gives CAWTGDKAANYGYTF.